This TCR beta chain was identified in a study of siplizumab effects on memory and regulatory T cells. Whole-study findings and limits: Apparently more diverse than memory cells, naive T cells also seemed major alloresponse contributors.

The germline V gene has CDR1 SGHVS and CDR2 FQNEAQ. The CDR3 runs to 15 residues. With V trimmed by 5 bases and J by 4 bases, 8 bases remained unmatched. TCRdb's table, derived via immunoSEQ multiplex PCR, lists solely in-frame clones and lacks some. Of around 100,000 clones listed, 85% to 95% are singletons. Regarding this clone: What it recognizes is unknown.

The sequence came from a human donor in good health. Sequencing was performed on non-Treg CD4+ T cells sorted from blood. The chain has TRBV7-8 and TRBJ2-7, with TRBD1 matching over 10 bases. In nucleotides, the CDR3 is TGTGCCAGCAGCACCGACAGGGGGCGCAATTACGAGCAGTACTTC. Translated, it gives CASSTDRGRNYEQYF.